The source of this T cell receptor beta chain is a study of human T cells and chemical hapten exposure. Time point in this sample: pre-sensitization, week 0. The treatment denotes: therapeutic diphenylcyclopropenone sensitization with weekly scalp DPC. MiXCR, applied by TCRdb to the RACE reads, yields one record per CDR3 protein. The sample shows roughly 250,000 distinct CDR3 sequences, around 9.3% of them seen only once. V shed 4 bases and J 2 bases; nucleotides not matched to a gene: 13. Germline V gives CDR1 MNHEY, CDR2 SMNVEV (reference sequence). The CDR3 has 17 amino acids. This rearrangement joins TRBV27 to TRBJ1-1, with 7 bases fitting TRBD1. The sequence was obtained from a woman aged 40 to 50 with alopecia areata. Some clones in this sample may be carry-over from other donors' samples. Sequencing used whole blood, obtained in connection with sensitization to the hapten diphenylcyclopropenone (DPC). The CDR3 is CASSSPVRQGANTEAFF. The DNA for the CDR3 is TGTGCCAGCAGTTCCCCGGTACGACAGGGCGCCAACACTGAAGCTTTCTTT.